The clone carrying this T cell receptor beta chain occurred many times. Antigen unknown. This record belongs to a study of T cell repertoires in cytomegalovirus infection. Study in general: A matching HLA type, together with CMV infection, was signaled by public TCR beta signatures. Study conclusions and caveats: The response measured ex vivo was dominated by TCR beta clonotypes (HLA-C-restricted and CMV-specific). The study identified carriers of CMV plus the relevant HLA from cumulative public TCR beta family frequency.

The CDR3 loop spans 15 amino acids. The J segment lost 2 bases and the V segment lost 4 bases, leaving 7 bases of the junction unmatched. Germline CDR1 and CDR2: SGHTA and FQGNSA. TCRdb called the reads again in MiXCR, with one record for every CDR3 protein. This sample has approximately 190,000 distinct CDR3 sequences, with roughly 9% found just once. Material for sequencing was PBMCs. V usage is TRBV7-2 and J usage is TRBJ2-7; 8 bases map to TRBD1. The TCR was taken from a human donor in good health (CMV status not recorded). Some clones in this sample may be carry-over from other donors' samples. This CDR3 reads CASSSTWTGTYEQYF. CDR3 DNA sequence: TGTGCCAGCAGCTCTACCTGGACAGGGACCTACGAGCAGTACTTC. The variable domain in full, completed from reference TRBV7-2 and TRBJ2-7, reads GAGVSQSPSNKVTEKGKDVELRCDPISGHTALYWYRQSLGQGLEFLIYFQGNSAPDKSGLPSDRFSAERTGGSVSTLTIQRTQQEDSAVYLCASSSTWTGTYEQYFGPGTRLTVT.